The T cell receptor beta chain under discussion was sequenced for a study of blood T cells in healthy people across ages. CDR1 SGHRS and CDR2 YFSETQ come from the germline V gene. CDR3 length: 19 amino acids. A second about 6 to 11 cycle PCR used barcoded and J-beta primers. Via MiXCR, TCRdb re-called the 5' RACE reads, giving one row per CDR3 protein. The table records hundreds of thousands of distinct CDR3 sequences, approximately 52% of them present only once. The chain is built from TRBV5-1 and TRBJ2-4, with unresolved D. With the DNA end fitting TRBJ2-7 better, the J assignment may be wrong. The sequencing sample was made of blood. This receptor was identified in a woman older than 75 in good health. CDR3 residues: CASSSTPMDGDHFRYEQYF. The CDR3, as DNA: TGCGCCAGCAGCTCGACACCGATGGACGGCGATCACTTTCGGTACGAGCAGTACTTC.